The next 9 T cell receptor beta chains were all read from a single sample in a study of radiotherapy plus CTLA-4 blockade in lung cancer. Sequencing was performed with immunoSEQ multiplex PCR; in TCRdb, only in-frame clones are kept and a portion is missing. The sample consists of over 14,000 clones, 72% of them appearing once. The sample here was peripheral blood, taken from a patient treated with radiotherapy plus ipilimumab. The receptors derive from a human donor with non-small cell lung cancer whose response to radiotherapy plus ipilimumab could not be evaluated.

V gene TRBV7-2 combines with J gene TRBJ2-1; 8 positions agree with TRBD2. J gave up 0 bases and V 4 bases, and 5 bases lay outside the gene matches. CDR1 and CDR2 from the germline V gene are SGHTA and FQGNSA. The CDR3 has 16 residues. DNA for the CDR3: TGTGCCAGCAGCTCGACTAGCGAGAGCTCCTACAATGAGCAGTTCTTC. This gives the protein CASSSTSESSYNEQFF.

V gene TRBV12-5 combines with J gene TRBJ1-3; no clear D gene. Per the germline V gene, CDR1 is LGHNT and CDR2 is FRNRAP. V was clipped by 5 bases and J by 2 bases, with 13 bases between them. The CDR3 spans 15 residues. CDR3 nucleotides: TGTGCTAGTGGTCTGGACCTGGGCGCTGGAAACACCATATATTTT. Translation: CASGLDLGAGNTIYF. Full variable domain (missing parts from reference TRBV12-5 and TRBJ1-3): DARVTQTPRHKVTEMGQEVTMRCQPILGHNTVFWYRQTMMQGLELLAYFRNRAPLDDSGMPKDRFSAEMPDATLATLKIQPSEPRDSAVYFCASGLDLGAGNTIYFGEGSWLTVV.

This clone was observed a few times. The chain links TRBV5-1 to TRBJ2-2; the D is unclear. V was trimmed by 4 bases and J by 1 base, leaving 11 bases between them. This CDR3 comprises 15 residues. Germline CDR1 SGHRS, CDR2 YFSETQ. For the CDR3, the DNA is TGCGCCAGCAGCCGTGATGGCCAGAACACCGGGGAGCTGTTTTTT. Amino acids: CASSRDGQNTGELFF.

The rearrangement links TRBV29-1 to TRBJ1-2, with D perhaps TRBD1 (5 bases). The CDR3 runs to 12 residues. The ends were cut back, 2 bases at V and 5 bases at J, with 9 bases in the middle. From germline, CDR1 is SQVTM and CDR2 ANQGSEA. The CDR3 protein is CSVENRLYGYTF. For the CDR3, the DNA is TGCAGCGTTGAAAACAGGTTATATGGCTACACCTTC.

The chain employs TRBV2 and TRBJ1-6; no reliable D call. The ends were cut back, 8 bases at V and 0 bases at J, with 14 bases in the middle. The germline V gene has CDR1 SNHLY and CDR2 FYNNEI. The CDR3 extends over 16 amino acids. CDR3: CASRGGHGSYNSPLHF. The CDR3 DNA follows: TGTGCCAGCCGGGGAGGGCATGGCTCCTATAATTCACCCCTCCACTTT.

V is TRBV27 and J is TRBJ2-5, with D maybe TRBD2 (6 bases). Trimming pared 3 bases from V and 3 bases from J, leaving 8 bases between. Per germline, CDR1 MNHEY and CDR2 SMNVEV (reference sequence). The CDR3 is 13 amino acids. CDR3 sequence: CASSFGREETQYF. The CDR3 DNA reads TGTGCCAGCAGTTTCGGGAGAGAAGAGACCCAGTACTTC.

CDR3 loop: CASSRTSGGQNNEQFF. The CDR3, as DNA: TGTGCCAGCAGCCGGACTAGCGGGGGGCAAAACAATGAGCAGTTCTTC. V is TRBV7-3 and J is TRBJ2-1; 14 bases map to TRBD2. The J segment lost 5 bases and the V segment lost 5 bases, leaving 5 bases of the junction unmatched. Germline V gives CDR1 SGHTA, CDR2 FQGTGA. CDR3 size: 16 residues.

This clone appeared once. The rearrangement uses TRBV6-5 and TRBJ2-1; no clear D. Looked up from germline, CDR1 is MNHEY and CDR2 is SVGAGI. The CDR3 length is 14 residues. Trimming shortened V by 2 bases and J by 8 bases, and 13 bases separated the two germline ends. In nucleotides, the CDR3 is TGTGCCAGCAGTTACCCCGCTAGTGCCTATGAGCAGTTCTTC. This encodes CASSYPASAYEQFF.

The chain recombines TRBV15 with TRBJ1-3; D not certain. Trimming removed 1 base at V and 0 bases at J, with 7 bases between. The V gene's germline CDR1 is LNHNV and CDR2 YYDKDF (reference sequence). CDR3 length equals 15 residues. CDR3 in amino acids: CATSRVRGSGNTIYF. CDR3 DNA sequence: TGTGCCACCAGCAGAGTCCGGGGCTCTGGAAACACCATATATTTT.